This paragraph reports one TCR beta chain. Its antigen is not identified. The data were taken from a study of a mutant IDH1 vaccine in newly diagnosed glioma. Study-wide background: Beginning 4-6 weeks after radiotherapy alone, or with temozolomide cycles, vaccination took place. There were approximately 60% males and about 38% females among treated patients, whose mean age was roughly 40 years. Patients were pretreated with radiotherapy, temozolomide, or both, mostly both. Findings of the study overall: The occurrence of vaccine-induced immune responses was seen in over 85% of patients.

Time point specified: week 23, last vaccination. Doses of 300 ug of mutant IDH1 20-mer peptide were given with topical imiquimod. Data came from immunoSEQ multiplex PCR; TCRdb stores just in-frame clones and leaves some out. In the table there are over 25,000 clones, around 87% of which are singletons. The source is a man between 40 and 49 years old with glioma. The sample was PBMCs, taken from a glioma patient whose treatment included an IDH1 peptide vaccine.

This CDR3 is CSVESGRGMGIQYF. The DNA for the CDR3 is TGCAGCGTTGAATCAGGAAGGGGCATGGGGATTCAGTACTTC. The rearrangement uses TRBV29-1 and TRBJ2-4, with a weak D call TRBD1 (5 bases). Trimming removed 2 bases at V and 10 bases at J, with 18 bases between. This CDR3 has 14 amino acids. Germline lookup yields CDR1 SQVTM and CDR2 ANQGSEA.